The entry that follows covers one TCR beta chain sequence. Stated treatment: around 19 received Ad26.COV2.S at low or high dose, single or two shots; about 5 received placebo; per-sample allocation not given. Sample collection was performed on day 63 after the first vaccine or placebo injection. CDR1 and CDR2 from the germline V gene are LNHDA and SQIVND (reference sequence). CDR3 length: 13 residues. V lost 11 bases, J lost 4 bases, and 17 bases lay in between. TCRdb's copy holds only in-frame clones and misses some; the assay was immunoSEQ multiplex PCR. The repertoire holds about 450,000 clones, roughly 89% seen once, with roughly 2.5% in the top ten. This sample is part of a study of Ad26.COV2.S vaccination and SARS-CoV-2 variants. The overall study: Ad26.COV2.S arm of COV1001 included the donor.

Source: peripheral blood, taken in a trial of Ad26.COV2.S vaccine versus placebo. This rearrangement joins TRBV19 to TRBJ1-2, with D tentatively TRBD1 (6 bases). The TCR sequence derives from a person between 18 and 65 years old who received the Ad26.COV2.S COVID-19 vaccine or a placebo. CDR3 coding DNA: TGTGCCGTACAGACAGGCCCTTCCTATGGCTACACCTTC. As protein: CAVQTGPSYGYTF. Filled out from reference TRBV19 and TRBJ1-2, the complete variable domain reads DGGITQSPKYLFRKEGQNVTLSCEQNLNHDAMYWYRQDPGQGLRLIYYSQIVNDFQKGDIAEGYSVSREKKESFPLTVTSAQKNPTAFYLCAVQTGPSYGYTFGSGTRLTVV.